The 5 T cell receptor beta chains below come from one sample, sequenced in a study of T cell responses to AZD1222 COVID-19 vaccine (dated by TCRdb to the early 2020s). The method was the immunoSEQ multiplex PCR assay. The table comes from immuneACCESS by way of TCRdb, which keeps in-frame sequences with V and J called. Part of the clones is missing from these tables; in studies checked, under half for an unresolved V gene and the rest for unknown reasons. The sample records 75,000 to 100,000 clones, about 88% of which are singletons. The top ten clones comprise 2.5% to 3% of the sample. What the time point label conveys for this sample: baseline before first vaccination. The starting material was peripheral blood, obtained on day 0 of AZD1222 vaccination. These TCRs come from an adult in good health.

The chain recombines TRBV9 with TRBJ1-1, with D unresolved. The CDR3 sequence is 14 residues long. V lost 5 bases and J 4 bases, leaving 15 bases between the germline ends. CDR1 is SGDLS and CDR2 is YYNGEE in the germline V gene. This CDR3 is CASSGLERRTEAFF. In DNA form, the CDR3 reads TGTGCCAGCAGTGGACTTGAACGGCGCACTGAAGCTTTCTTT.

The CDR3 region has the DNA TGTGCCAGCTCACCAGGGAACACTGAAGCTTTCTTT. Translation gives CASSPGNTEAFF. The V and J genes are TRBV18 and TRBJ1-1; D unresolved. The germline V and J ends were trimmed by 2 bases and 1 base, with 2 bases remaining between them. CDR3 size: 12 residues. CDR1 and CDR2 (germline): KGHSH, LQKENI.

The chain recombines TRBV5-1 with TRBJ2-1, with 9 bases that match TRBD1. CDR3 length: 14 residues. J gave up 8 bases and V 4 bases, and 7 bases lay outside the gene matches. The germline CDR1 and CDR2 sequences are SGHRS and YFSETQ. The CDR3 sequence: CASSRGQGGYEQFF. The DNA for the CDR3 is TGCGCCAGCAGCCGGGGACAGGGCGGCTATGAGCAGTTCTTC.

CDR3 loop: CASSIGGQGRSSYNEQFF. The DNA of the CDR3 is TGTGCCAGTAGTATAGGCGGACAGGGGAGGAGCTCCTACAATGAGCAGTTCTTC. The chain uses TRBV19 and TRBJ2-1; 9 bases line up with TRBD1. The CDR3 spans 18 residues. Trimming removed 1 base from V and 0 bases from J; junction bases left unmatched: 7. Germline assignment: CDR1 LNHDA and CDR2 SQIVND (reference sequence).

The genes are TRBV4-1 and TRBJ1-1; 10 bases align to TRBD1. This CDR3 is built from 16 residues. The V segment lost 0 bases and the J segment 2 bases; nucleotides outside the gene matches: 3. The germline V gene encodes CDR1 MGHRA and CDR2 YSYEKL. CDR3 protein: CASSQEGTGVNTEAFF. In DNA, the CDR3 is TGCGCCAGCAGCCAAGAGGGGACAGGGGTTAACACTGAAGCTTTCTTT.